The 14 T cell receptor beta chains below come from one sample, sequenced in a study of TIL therapy for anti-PD-1-resistant metastatic lung cancer. The immunoSEQ assay was v3. Using immunoSEQ multiplex PCR, the repertoire was profiled, and TCRdb retains in-frame clones only, with some absent. The data show under 35,000 clones, 74% seen once. Time point in this sample: pre-treatment sample, taken before nivolumab and TIL therapy. The sequencing used blood, collected at baseline. All receptors come from a woman aged 30-79 years with non-small cell lung cancer.

This chain joins TRBV18 and TRBJ1-1; 7 positions agree with TRBD1. CDR1 is KGHSH, CDR2 LQKENI, per germline. V was clipped by 6 bases and J by 3 bases; unmatched bases: 7. The CDR3 loop spans 14 amino acids. This CDR3 is CASSPTGLDTEAFF. The CDR3 nucleotides are TGTGCCAGCTCTCCGACAGGGCTGGACACTGAAGCTTTCTTT.

The genes are TRBV5-4 and TRBJ2-1; 9 nucleotides align to TRBD2. J was trimmed by 5 bases and V by 0 bases; bases with no gene match: 3. The CDR3 covers 15 residues. Germline CDR1 reads SGHNT; CDR2 reads YYREEE (reference sequence). As DNA, the CDR3 is TGTGCCAGCAGCTTGGGACTAGCGGTAGACAATGAGCAGTTCTTC. As protein: CASSLGLAVDNEQFF. The full variable domain, in which reference TRBV5-4 and TRBJ2-1 provide the parts outside the CDR3, is ETGVTQSPTHLIKTRGQQVTLRCSSQSGHNTVSWYQQALGQGPQFIFQYYREEENGRGNFPPRFSGLQFPNYSSELNVNALELDDSALYLCASSLGLAVDNEQFFGPGTRLTVL.

The chain carries TRBV5-5 and TRBJ2-7; TRBD2 agrees at 7 bases. Losses at the gene ends were 0 bases for V and 4 bases for J; bases not matched to a gene: 4. Germline V lookup: CDR1 SGHKS, CDR2 YYEKEE (reference sequence). The CDR3 totals 14 residues. The DNA of the CDR3 is TGTGCCAGCAGCTTGGCCTGGCGGGAGTACGAGCAGTACTTC. Its protein product is CASSLAWREYEQYF.

This chain uses TRBV6-5 with TRBJ2-7; a possible D gene is TRBD1 (5 bases). The germline V and J ends were trimmed by 8 bases and 2 bases, with 7 bases remaining between them. The germline V gene has CDR1 MNHEY and CDR2 SVGAGI. The CDR3 contains 11 residues. CDR3 sequence reads: CASQTAYEQYF. CDR3 nucleotide sequence: TGTGCCAGCCAGACAGCCTACGAGCAGTACTTC.

The V gene is TRBV5-1, the J gene TRBJ2-1, with TRBD2 matching 11 bases. The CDR3 extends over 19 amino acids. V gave up 0 bases and J gave up 4 bases; unmatched junction bases: 12. The V gene's germline CDR1 is SGHRS and CDR2 YFSETQ. The CDR3 spells CASSLGLAGGRAAYNEQFF. The DNA for the CDR3 is TGCGCCAGCAGCTTGGGGTTAGCGGGAGGGCGCGCGGCGTACAATGAGCAGTTCTTC.

CDR3 sequence (DNA): TGTGCCAGCAGTTTCCTGAGTGGACTAGCGAAAAATGAGCAGTTCTTC. It encodes CASSFLSGLAKNEQFF. The V call is TRBV6-5, the J call TRBJ2-1; 9 nucleotides align to TRBD2. Unmatched junction bases numbered 11, after V lost 4 bases and J lost 7 bases. The CDR3 totals 16 residues. Germline CDR1 is MNHEY and CDR2 is SVGAGI.

CDR3 loop: CASSPQANQPQHF. The CDR3 DNA sequence: TGTGCCAGCAGCCCCCAGGCGAATCAGCCCCAGCATTTT. V and J are TRBV4-2 and TRBJ1-5, with D uncertain. The CDR3 covers 13 residues. CDR1 LGHNA and CDR2 YNFKEQ come from the germline V gene. V was cut by 4 bases and J by 4 bases, with 8 bases left in between.

The chain joins TRBV7-6 to TRBJ2-7; 8 bases agree with TRBD2. J gave up 3 bases and V 2 bases, and 0 bases lay outside the gene matches. Germline assignment: CDR1 SGHVS and CDR2 FNYEAQ. There are 13 residues in the CDR3. In DNA, the CDR3 is TGTGCCAGCAGCTTAACTAGCGGCTACGAGCAGTACTTC. As protein: CASSLTSGYEQYF.

The rearrangement links TRBV5-1 to TRBJ2-5; 8 bases are shared with TRBD1. The trim removed 4 bases at V and 5 bases at J, leaving 10 bases unmatched. CDR3 length equals 15 residues. Per the germline V gene, CDR1 is SGHRS and CDR2 is YFSETQ. The CDR3 nucleotides are TGCGCCAGCAGCACCGGACAGGGAGGCTTGGAGACCCAGTACTTC. This translates into CASSTGQGGLETQYF. Looking up the rest from reference TRBV5-1 and TRBJ2-5 gives the full variable domain: KAGVTQTPRYLIKTRGQQVTLSCSPISGHRSVSWYQQTPGQGLQFLFEYFSETQRNKGNFPGRFSGRQFSNSRSEMNVSTLELGDSALYLCASSTGQGGLETQYFGPGTRLLVL.

CDR3 in amino acids: CASSQGGGPYEQYF. The CDR3 DNA reads TGTGCCAGCAGCCAGGGGGGGGGCCCCTACGAGCAGTACTTC. The rearrangement joins TRBV6-1 to TRBJ2-7; D assignment may be TRBD1 or TRBD2 (7 bases each). Germline values: CDR1 MNHNS, CDR2 SASEGT. The CDR3 sequence is 14 residues long. V was pared by 6 bases and J by 2 bases, with 14 bases between.

The chain carries TRBV5-1 and TRBJ1-2, with D unresolved. The CDR3 extends over 14 amino acids. V dropped 0 bases and J dropped 4 bases, with 10 bases sitting between them. Germline V gene sequence: CDR1 SGHRS, CDR2 YFSETQ. In nucleotides, the CDR3 is TGCGCCAGCAGCTTGGAACCGCTTACCTATGGCTACACCTTC. It specifies CASSLEPLTYGYTF. The full variable domain, its missing parts supplied by reference TRBV5-1 and TRBJ1-2, is KAGVTQTPRYLIKTRGQQVTLSCSPISGHRSVSWYQQTPGQGLQFLFEYFSETQRNKGNFPGRFSGRQFSNSRSEMNVSTLELGDSALYLCASSLEPLTYGYTFGSGTRLTVV.

The chain employs TRBV11-2 and TRBJ2-3; tentatively, D is TRBD2 (5 bases). The ends were cut back, 1 base at V and 6 bases at J, with 17 bases in the middle. Germline CDR1 SGHAT, CDR2 FQNNGV. The CDR3 contains 16 residues. Here the CDR3 DNA reads TGTGCCAGCAGCTTAGCACCCAACCCGACGGGGGATACGCAGTATTTT. Its translation: CASSLAPNPTGDTQYF. Filled out from reference TRBV11-2 and TRBJ2-3, the complete variable domain reads EAGVAQSPRYKIIEKRQSVAFWCNPISGHATLYWYQQILGQGPKLLIQFQNNGVVDDSQLPKDRFSAERLKGVDSTLKIQPAKLEDSAVYLCASSLAPNPTGDTQYFGPGTRLTVL.

This clone was counted once. The chain links TRBV30 to TRBJ2-2; TRBD2 is a possible D gene (6 bases). This CDR3 has 13 amino acids. The V and J ends lost 0 bases and 6 bases respectively, with 8 bases between them. CDR1 is GTSNPN, CDR2 SVGIG, per germline (reference sequence). CDR3 sequence reads: CAWSVWGAGELFF. The CDR3 DNA follows: TGTGCCTGGAGTGTGTGGGGGGCCGGGGAGCTGTTTTTT. Full variable domain (missing parts from reference TRBV30 and TRBJ2-2): SQTIHQWPATLVQPVGSPLSLECTVEGTSNPNLYWYRQAAGRGLQLLFYSVGIGQISSEVPQNLSASRPQDRQFILSSKKLLLSDSGFYLCAWSVWGAGELFFGEGSRLTVL.

This clone was seen a few times. The J gene is TRBJ2-1, the V gene TRBV19, with 13 bases fitting TRBD2. Germline V CDR1 and CDR2: LNHDA, SQIVND (reference sequence). J gave up 10 bases and V 10 bases, and 10 bases lay outside the gene matches. The CDR3 is made up of 14 amino acids. The CDR3 sequence: CATSGTSGIGEQFF. The CDR3 DNA follows: TGTGCCACCAGCGGGACTAGCGGGATAGGAGAGCAGTTCTTC.